The TCR beta chain under discussion was sequenced for a study of blood T cell repertoires in COVID-19. Across the whole study: Sites across the United States, Italy and Spain contributed samples from acute and convalescent COVID-19. T cells, B-cell-depleted T cells, or PBMCs supplied cDNA or gDNA.

V was clipped by 4 bases and J by 5 bases; unmatched bases: 5. The germline gives CDR1 SGHRS, CDR2 YFSETQ. This CDR3 is 14 amino acids long. Per the authors' pipeline: Using reference gene primer amplification, nucleated cell counts were estimated. Using immunoSEQ multiplex PCR, the repertoire was profiled, and TCRdb retains in-frame clones only, with some absent. V and J calls and clone size are copied from that table; D and trimming were computed from the DNA. The sample has around 250,000 clones, under 85% seen once. This clone was counted a single time. Source material: peripheral blood. The sequence derives from a young man who had recovered from COVID-19. The chain has TRBV5-1 and TRBJ2-5, with 10 bases identical to TRBD2. The CDR3 DNA follows: TGCGCCAGCAGCCAAAGCGGGGGGGGCGAGACCCAGTACTTC. It yields the protein CASSQSGGGETQYF.